The present T cell receptor (beta chain) was sequenced within a study of T cell responses to AZD1222 COVID-19 vaccine. Pooled in the analysis were second doses at about 4 or about 12 weeks. The ends lost 4 bases at V and 0 bases at J; junction bases unmatched: 7. This CDR3 is built from 17 residues. The germline V gene encodes CDR1 LGHDT and CDR2 YNNKEL (reference sequence). Assay: immunoSEQ multiplex PCR; the TCRdb copy retains only in-frame clones and omits some. The sample records roughly 110,000 clones, over 80% being singletons. This chain uses TRBV3-1 (or the pseudogene TRBV3-2) with TRBJ1-5, with 9 bases lining up with TRBD1. Specimen: peripheral blood, collected 28 days after the second AZD1222 dose. The TCR sequence derives from an adult who received the AZD1222 COVID-19 vaccine. CDR3 coding DNA: TGTGCCAGCAGCCCCGGGACAGGGAGGTTTAGCAATCAGCCCCAGCATTTT. Translation gives CASSPGTGRFSNQPQHF.